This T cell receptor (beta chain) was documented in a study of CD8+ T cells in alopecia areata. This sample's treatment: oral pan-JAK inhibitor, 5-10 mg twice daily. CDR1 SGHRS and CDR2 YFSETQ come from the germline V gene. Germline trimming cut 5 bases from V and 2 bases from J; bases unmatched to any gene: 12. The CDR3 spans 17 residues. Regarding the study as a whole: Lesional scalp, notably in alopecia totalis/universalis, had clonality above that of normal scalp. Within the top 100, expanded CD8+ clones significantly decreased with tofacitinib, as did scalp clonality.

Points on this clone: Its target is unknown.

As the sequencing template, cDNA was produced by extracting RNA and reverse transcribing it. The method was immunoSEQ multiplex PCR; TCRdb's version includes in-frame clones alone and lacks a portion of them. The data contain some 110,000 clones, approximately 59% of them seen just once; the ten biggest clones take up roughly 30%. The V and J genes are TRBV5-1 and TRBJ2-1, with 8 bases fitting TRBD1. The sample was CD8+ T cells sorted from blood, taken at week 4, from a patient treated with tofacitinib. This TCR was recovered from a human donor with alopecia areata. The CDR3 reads CASSMFVGQGPYNEQFF. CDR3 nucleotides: TGCGCCAGCAGTATGTTCGTCGGACAGGGACCCTACAATGAGCAGTTCTTC.